Included here is one T cell receptor (beta chain) sequence, with context. Its antigen is undetermined. RNA transcripts were the source from which TCR beta CDR3 regions were amplified. After a first-round RT-PCR with HTBI primers, a second-round multiplex PCR was run. One entry per CDR3 protein, called by TCRdb with MiXCR from the multiplex PCR reads. The table has approximately 700,000 distinct CDR3 sequences, just over 40% seen once. Where ophthalmopathy was present, donors had moderate-to-severe activity, CAS ≥3, NOSPECS ≥4 and duration under 3 months. The authors diagnosed from clinical symptoms, serum thyroxine, TRAb, thyroid ultrasound and orbital computed tomography. V was pared by 0 bases and J by 14 bases, with 14 bases between. Germline assignment: CDR1 SGHVS and CDR2 FNYEAQ. The CDR3 is made up of 13 amino acids. This sample was taken from a study of Graves' ophthalmopathy and Graves' hyperthyroidism.

Study-wide points: Clonotypes were expanded in thyroid at above 0.001 frequency, and most also appeared in blood.

The V and J genes are TRBV7-6 and TRBJ1-5; D is unresolved. The sequencing sample was made of peripheral blood. The receptor comes from an adult man with Graves' ophthalmopathy. Written as DNA, the CDR3 is TGTGCCAGCAGCTTAGCGGCGGAAAGCTACGAGCATTTT. It specifies CASSLAAESYEHF.